This T cell receptor beta chain was captured in a study of stem cell transplantation in POMP-related autoinflammatory disease. Germline assignment: CDR1 MGHRA and CDR2 YSYEKL. The CDR3 covers 16 residues. Between the trimmed V and J ends, which lost 0 bases and 5 bases, there was a span of 14 bases. The study's findings and limits: PRAID patients trended toward lower TRB diversity and higher clonality in all analyzed T-cell subsets. Patients with PRAID showed a restricted number of unique TRB V-J gene pairings.

This table comes from immunoSEQ multiplex PCR, and its TCRdb copy is limited to in-frame clones, with some not included. The sample shows some 69,000 clones, approximately 90% of them seen only once. Concerning this clone itself: What it binds is unknown.

PRAID featured immunodeficiency plus autoinflammation. The TCR sequence derives from a human patient with POMP-related autoinflammation and immune dysregulation (PRAID). Some T cells may have originated in the graft donor. Sample: CD4+ T cells from PBMCs, taken after stem cell transplantation. The chain has TRBV4-1 and TRBJ2-1; no definite D call. CDR3 nucleotides: TGCGCCAGCAGCCAAGACAGGTCATCGTCCGACAATGAGCAGTTCTTC. Its translation: CASSQDRSSSDNEQFF.